This T cell receptor (beta chain) is from a study of cytomegalovirus exposure and HLA in healthy donors. Study-wide results and limits: Specificity of a few CMV-associated chains for CMV antigens was verified in vitro.

Turning to this clone: The antigen is not known.

Some clones are missing from TCRdb's copy, which holds only in-frame ones; the method was immunoSEQ multiplex PCR. The repertoire holds approximately 200,000 clones, with 65% to 90% as singletons. Trimming shortened V by 4 bases and J by 7 bases, and 10 bases separated the two germline ends. The CDR3 runs 11 residues. In germline, CDR1 is SQVTM, CDR2 ANQGSEA. The chain employs TRBV29-1 and TRBJ1-2; D is unresolved. The sample taken for sequencing was PBMCs. The TCR originated in a woman in her thirties in good health and CMV-seropositive. The CDR3 loop is CSVGVRGGYTF. Written as DNA, the CDR3 is TGCAGCGTTGGGGTGCGGGGTGGCTACACCTTC. Full variable domain (remainder filled in from reference TRBV29-1 and TRBJ1-2): SAVISQKPSRDICQRGTSLTIQCQVDSQVTMMFWYRQQPGQSLTLIATANQGSEATYESGFVIDKFPISRPNLTFSTLTVSNMSPEDSSIYLCSVGVRGGYTFGSGTRLTVV.